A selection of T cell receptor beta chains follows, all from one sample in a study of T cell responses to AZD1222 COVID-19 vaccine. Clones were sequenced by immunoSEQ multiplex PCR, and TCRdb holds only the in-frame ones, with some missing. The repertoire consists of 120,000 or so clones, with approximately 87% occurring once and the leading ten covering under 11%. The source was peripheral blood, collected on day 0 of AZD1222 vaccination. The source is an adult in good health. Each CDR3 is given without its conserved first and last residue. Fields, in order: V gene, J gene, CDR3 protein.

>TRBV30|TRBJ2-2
AWSVARVARLGTGELF
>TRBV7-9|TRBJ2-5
ASSFRHDQETQY
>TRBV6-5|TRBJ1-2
ASSYRPGSGDYGYT
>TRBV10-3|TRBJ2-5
AISATSGGVGETQY
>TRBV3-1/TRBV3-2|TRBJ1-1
ASSQVDQGTEAF
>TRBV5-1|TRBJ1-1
ASRMRLSGNTEAF
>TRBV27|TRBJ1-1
ASSPLRGPAF
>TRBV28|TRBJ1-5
ASSFSSNQPQH
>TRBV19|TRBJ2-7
ATSDSPYEQY
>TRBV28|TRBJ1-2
ASSFILGQGLDYT
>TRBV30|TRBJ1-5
AWRGQGLTAQH
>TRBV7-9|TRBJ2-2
ASSSPGQGTGELF
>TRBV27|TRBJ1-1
ASSLATVNTEAF
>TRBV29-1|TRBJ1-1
SVAIMNTEAF
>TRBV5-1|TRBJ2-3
ASSREGSTDTQY
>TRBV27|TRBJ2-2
ASSSILAGGPVGELF
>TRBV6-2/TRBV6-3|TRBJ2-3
ASSRPGTPEDTQY
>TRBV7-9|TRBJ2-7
ASSDTGQGVREQY
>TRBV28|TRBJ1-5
ASSLGGYGNQPQH
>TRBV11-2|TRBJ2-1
ASSSDLLAGSYNEQF
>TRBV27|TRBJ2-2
ASKRSNTGELF
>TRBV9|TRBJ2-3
ASSTFSPDTQY
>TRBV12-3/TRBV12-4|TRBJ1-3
ASSYGGNTIY
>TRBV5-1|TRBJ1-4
ASSPSGSGNEKLF
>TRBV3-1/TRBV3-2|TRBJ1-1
ASSQEDGTEAF
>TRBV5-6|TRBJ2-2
ASSLVQVSNTGELF
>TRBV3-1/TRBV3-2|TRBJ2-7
ASSQRQRSSYEQY
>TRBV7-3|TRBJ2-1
ASSLEISYNEQF
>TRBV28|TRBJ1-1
ASSPQGTGRTEAF